Below, 13 T cell receptor beta chains from the same sample are listed, as sequenced in a study of blood T cell repertoires in COVID-19. The method was immunoSEQ multiplex PCR; TCRdb's version includes in-frame clones alone and lacks a portion of them. The table shows more than 95,000 clones, with roughly 85% occurring only once. Sample: peripheral blood. Source of these receptors: a man aged 50 to 59 in a cohort sampled during active COVID-19.

The sample holds one count of this clone. The V call is TRBV11-3, the J call TRBJ2-5; TRBD2 aligns across 12 bases. The CDR3 totals 15 residues. V lost 3 bases, J lost 5 bases, and 4 bases stayed unmatched. Germline values: CDR1 SGHNT, CDR2 YENEEA. CDR3 in amino acids: CASSFRTSGDETQYF. The DNA of the CDR3 is TGTGCCAGCAGCTTTCGGACTAGCGGGGATGAGACCCAGTACTTC. The full variable domain, with the rest looked up from reference TRBV11-3 and TRBJ2-5, is EAGVVQSPRYKIIEKKQPVAFWCNPISGHNTLYWYLQNLGQGPELLIRYENEEAVDDSQLPKDRFSAERLKGVDSTLKIQPAELGDSAVYLCASSFRTSGDETQYFGPGTRLLVL.

The V and J genes are TRBV6-2 or TRBV6-3 and TRBJ1-4; tentative D call: TRBD1 (5 bases). V was trimmed by 4 bases and J by 1 base, leaving 13 bases between them. Germline V gives CDR1 MNHEY, CDR2 SVGEGT. The CDR3 totals 16 residues. Written as DNA, the CDR3 is TGTGCCAGCAGTTTCCGAAAAGGGGAAACTAATGAAAAACTGTTTTTT. It encodes CASSFRKGETNEKLFF.

The J gene is TRBJ1-5, the V gene TRBV4-3; possibly TRBD1 for D (5 bases). From germline, CDR1 is LGHNA and CDR2 YSLEER. Deletions cut 0 bases from V and 1 base from J, with 10 bases between. The CDR3 extends over 16 amino acids. This CDR3 is CASSQDVGGSNQPQHF. CDR3 DNA: TGCGCCAGCAGCCAAGATGTTGGGGGGAGCAATCAGCCCCAGCATTTT.

This clone was observed a few times. This chain links TRBV6-2 or TRBV6-3 with TRBJ1-5; 7 bases fit TRBD1. V gave up 4 bases and J gave up 7 bases; unmatched junction bases: 4. Germline CDR1 and CDR2: MNHEY and SVGEGT. CDR3 length equals 13 residues. CDR3 bases: TGTGCCAGCAGTTCCCCGGGACAGCAGCCCCAGCATTTT. It specifies CASSSPGQQPQHF.

With respect to this clone: An end of the junction does not agree with germline; a read error may underlie this. The chain uses TRBV12-3 or TRBV12-4 and TRBJ2-2; 8 bases match TRBD2. CDR3 length: 13 amino acids. In nucleotides, the CDR3 is TGTGCCAGCGTCGACAGCGGGGGAACCTTCCCTGTCTTT. It is translated as CASVDSGGTFPVF.

This chain uses TRBV7-2 with TRBJ2-3, with 12 bases matching TRBD2. J was trimmed by 4 bases and V by 2 bases; bases with no gene match: 13. This CDR3 has 19 residues. Germline CDR1 is SGHTA and CDR2 is FQGNSA. CDR3 sequence reads: CASSLPASGGALAPDTQYF. For the CDR3, the DNA is TGTGCCAGCAGCTTACCGGCTAGCGGGGGGGCCCTCGCCCCAGATACGCAGTATTTT.

The CDR3 region is CASSLSQGSAGNTIYF. CDR3 DNA sequence: TGTGCCAGCAGCTTAAGCCAGGGGTCCGCTGGAAACACCATATATTTT. The rearrangement uses TRBV7-8 and TRBJ1-3; D possibly corresponds to TRBD1 (6 bases). Trimming cost V 2 bases and J 2 bases, with 13 bases left between them. CDR1 is SGHVS, CDR2 FQNEAQ, per germline. CDR3 length equals 16 residues.

This chain links TRBV7-6 with TRBJ2-1; 10 bases agree with TRBD1. The CDR3 is made up of 15 amino acids. V shed 6 bases, J shed 2 bases, and the junction held 4 bases outside the gene matches. CDR1 is SGHVS and CDR2 is FNYEAQ in the germline V gene. CDR3 in amino acids: CASSSGTGAYNEQFF. CDR3 bases: TGTGCCAGCAGTTCCGGGACAGGGGCCTACAATGAGCAGTTCTTC.

In its sample, this clone was seen once. The chain recombines TRBV5-6 with TRBJ1-3, with TRBD1 matching 8 bases. J was trimmed by 3 bases and V by 1 base; bases with no gene match: 9. The length of the CDR3 is 17 residues. The germline V gene has CDR1 SGHDT and CDR2 YYEEEE. CDR3 bases: TGTGCCAGCAGCTTGATGTTCGGACAGGGCTTTGGAAACACCATATATTTT. Encoded protein: CASSLMFGQGFGNTIYF.

The chain is built from TRBV7-2 and TRBJ2-5, with a possible D match to TRBD1 (5 bases). Germline loops: CDR1 SGHTA, CDR2 FQGNSA. Trimming shortened V by 1 base and J by 2 bases, and 14 bases separated the two germline ends. This CDR3 contains 16 residues. The CDR3 protein is CASSLGVGRLQETQYF. The CDR3 region has the DNA TGTGCCAGCAGCTTAGGGGTGGGGCGGCTACAAGAGACCCAGTACTTC.

V is TRBV7-9 and J is TRBJ2-2; no firm D call. Trimming removed 5 bases from V and 3 bases from J, with 4 bases in between. CDR3 length: 12 residues. Germline lookup yields CDR1 SEHNR and CDR2 FQNEAQ (reference sequence). The CDR3 is CASSLYTGELFF. CDR3 nucleotide sequence: TGTGCCAGCAGCCTGTACACCGGGGAGCTGTTTTTT.

CDR3 loop: CASSFRNRGPEAFF. CDR3 nucleotides: TGTGCCAGCAGCTTCCGAAACAGGGGACCTGAAGCTTTCTTT. This chain joins TRBV5-6 and TRBJ1-1; 7 bases agree with TRBD1. With V trimmed by 2 bases and J by 6 bases, 7 bases remained unmatched. The CDR3 runs to 14 residues. CDR1 is SGHDT, CDR2 YYEEEE, per germline.

The DNA for the CDR3 is TGTGCCAGCAGCGAGAGGGGAGGCAATTCACCCCTCCACTTT. This encodes CASSERGGNSPLHF. The rearrangement joins TRBV9 to TRBJ1-6, with D tentatively TRBD1 (5 bases). CDR1 and CDR2 (germline): SGDLS, YYNGEE. This CDR3 spans 14 amino acids. V was trimmed by 3 bases and J by 7 bases, leaving 11 bases between them.